The 32 T cell receptor beta chains given below trace back to one sample, sequenced in a study of blood T cell repertoires in COVID-19. The table came from immunoSEQ multiplex PCR; TCRdb's copy has only in-frame clones and leaves some out. The repertoire holds approximately 30,000 clones, with over 75% as singletons. The specimen sequenced was peripheral blood. These receptors all stem from a middle-aged man with active or convalescent COVID-19.

This sequence joins TRBV6-4 and TRBJ2-7; TRBD1 matches at 9 bases. The CDR3 is 16 amino acids. CDR1 MRHNA and CDR2 SNTAGT come from the germline V gene. V gave up 3 bases and J gave up 5 bases; unmatched junction bases: 11. As DNA, the CDR3 is TGTGCCAGCAGTGAACTGACGCCGGGACAGGGCCACGAGCAGTACTTC. Translation: CASSELTPGQGHEQYF.

The rearrangement joins TRBV3-1 (or the pseudogene TRBV3-2) to TRBJ1-2; 10 bases are shared with TRBD1. The germline gives CDR1 LGHDT, CDR2 YNNKEL (reference sequence). Losses at the gene ends were 4 bases for V and 2 bases for J; bases not matched to a gene: 4. The CDR3 runs to 15 residues. The CDR3 DNA reads as TGTGCCAGCAGCCCGACAGGGGGCCCGAACTATGGCTACACCTTC. Encoded protein: CASSPTGGPNYGYTF.

The chain uses TRBV29-1 and TRBJ1-1; TRBD1 is a possible D gene (6 bases). The CDR3 has 13 amino acids. The germline V and J ends were trimmed by 1 base and 1 base, with 7 bases remaining between them. Germline V gene lookup returns CDR1 SQVTM and CDR2 ANQGSEA. CDR3 protein: CSVEVGQNTEAFF. The CDR3 DNA follows: TGCAGCGTTGAAGTGGGACAGAACACTGAAGCTTTCTTT.

This sequence joins TRBV5-1 and TRBJ2-7, with 9 bases fitting TRBD1. The CDR3 runs 16 residues. Trimming took 0 bases from V and 5 from J; bases not matched to a gene: 9. Germline V lookup: CDR1 SGHRS, CDR2 YFSETQ. The chain's CDR3 is CASSLGGQGGKDEQYF. The CDR3 DNA follows: TGCGCCAGCAGCTTGGGGGGACAGGGAGGCAAGGACGAGCAGTACTTC.

The chain carries TRBV20-1 and TRBJ2-7; the D is unclear. This CDR3 spans 11 amino acids. Germline V gene sequence: CDR1 DFQATT, CDR2 SNEGSKA (reference sequence). Trimming took 6 bases from V and 5 from J, leaving 11 bases between them. CDR3 nucleotide sequence: TGCAGTGCCGAACCTAATGACGAGCAGTACTTC. Encoded protein: CSAEPNDEQYF.

CDR3 sequence: CASSQGGHRTETQYF. For the CDR3, the DNA is TGCGCCAGCAGCCAAGGCGGACACCGGACGGAGACCCAGTACTTC. This rearrangement joins TRBV4-1 to TRBJ2-5; TRBD1 is a possible D gene (5 bases). The CDR3 is 15 amino acids. Trimming took off 1 base at V and 5 bases at J, with 14 bases between the two ends. Per germline, CDR1 MGHRA and CDR2 YSYEKL.

This chain connects TRBV19 to TRBJ2-1; 10 nucleotides match TRBD2. CDR1 and CDR2 from the germline V gene are LNHDA and SQIVND (reference sequence). The junction had 11 bases not matched to a gene; V was cut back by 2 bases and J by 7 bases. The CDR3 covers 17 residues. The CDR3 region is CASSIRGIAGGANEQFF. In nucleotides, the CDR3 is TGTGCCAGTAGTATAAGGGGGATAGCGGGAGGTGCGAATGAGCAGTTCTTC.

The V call is TRBV6-2 or TRBV6-3, the J call TRBJ1-5, with D perhaps TRBD1 (6 bases). This CDR3 spans 14 amino acids. V lost 2 bases to trimming and J lost 6 bases, with 11 bases between them. CDR1 is MNHEY, CDR2 SVGEGT, per germline. CDR3 amino acids: CASSYGGAGQPQHF. The CDR3 nucleotides are TGTGCCAGCAGTTACGGGGGGGCGGGTCAGCCCCAGCATTTT.

V is TRBV28 and J is TRBJ1-4, with TRBD1 matching over 7 bases. The CDR3 covers 14 residues. Germline loops: CDR1 MDHEN, CDR2 SYDVKM. The V segment lost 3 bases and the J segment 8 bases; nucleotides outside the gene matches: 6. CDR3 region: CASSLGRGYEKLFF. CDR3 bases: TGTGCCAGCAGTTTGGGCAGGGGGTACGAAAAACTGTTTTTT.

The chain recombines TRBV5-1 with TRBJ1-4; D is unresolved. The CDR3 is 15 residues long. The V and J ends lost 1 base and 4 bases respectively, with 11 bases between them. From germline, CDR1 is SGHRS and CDR2 YFSETQ. The DNA for the CDR3 is TGCGCCAGCAGCTTGTCGGCAGGCAATAATGAAAAACTGTTTTTT. Protein product: CASSLSAGNNEKLFF.

This clone was picked up one time. The chain uses TRBV12-3 or TRBV12-4 and TRBJ2-7; D might be TRBD2 (6 bases). V shed 6 bases and J shed 7 bases, with 16 bases lying between them. The CDR3 has 13 amino acids. CDR3 residues: CASSPFLAGEQYF. The DNA for the CDR3 is TGTGCCAGCAGCCCTTTCTTGGCGGGGGAGCAGTACTTC.

The chain combines TRBV28 with TRBJ1-1; D unclear. V shed 8 bases and J shed 2 bases, with 9 bases lying between them. The germline gives CDR1 MDHEN, CDR2 SYDVKM. The CDR3 loop spans 12 amino acids. CDR3 nucleotide sequence: TGTGCCAGCGGGAGAATTAACACTGAAGCTTTCTTT. This translates into CASGRINTEAFF.

The rearrangement links TRBV11-2 to TRBJ2-5, with D perhaps matching TRBD1 (6 bases). Trimming removed 1 base from V and 5 bases from J, with 14 bases in between. The CDR3 spans 15 residues. Germline-derived CDR1 and CDR2 are SGHAT and FQNNGV. The CDR3 coding sequence is TGTGCCAGCAGCTTAGGTGCAGGGGTCGGGGAGACCCAGTACTTC. Residues: CASSLGAGVGETQYF.

This rearrangement joins TRBV7-9 to TRBJ1-5; D not resolved. The CDR3 extends over 13 amino acids. V was clipped by 5 bases and J by 1 base, with 6 bases between them. The germline gives CDR1 SEHNR, CDR2 FQNEAQ (reference sequence). The CDR3 is CASSPSSNQPQHF. In DNA form, the CDR3 reads TGTGCCAGCAGCCCCTCGAGCAATCAGCCCCAGCATTTT.

The rearrangement joins TRBV13 to TRBJ2-2; TRBD1 matches 7 bases. Germline CDR1 and CDR2: PRHDT and FYEKMQ (reference sequence). The CDR3 length is 14 residues. V trimming: 5 bases; J trimming: 5 bases; junction bases outside the gene matches: 5. The CDR3 reads CASSVQGRTGELFF. In DNA form, the CDR3 reads TGTGCCAGCAGCGTACAGGGGCGGACCGGGGAGCTGTTTTTT.

The chain has TRBV7-2 and TRBJ2-3, with 12 bases fitting TRBD2. Unmatched junction bases numbered 5, after V lost 5 bases and J lost 2 bases. The length of the CDR3 is 16 residues. CDR1 and CDR2 (germline): SGHTA, FQGNSA. The CDR3 reads CASSLTSGGNTDTQYF. Written as DNA, the CDR3 is TGTGCCAGCAGCCTCACTAGCGGGGGGAACACAGATACGCAGTATTTT.

This clone was detected a few times. The chain has TRBV4-2 and TRBJ2-1; D is perhaps TRBD2 (5 bases). Germline V CDR1 and CDR2: LGHNA, YNFKEQ. This CDR3 is built from 15 residues. V dropped 3 bases and J dropped 1 base, with 10 bases sitting between them. Here the CDR3 DNA reads TGTGCCAGCAGCCAGAGCGGTGAATCCTACAATGAGCAGTTCTTC. It is translated as CASSQSGESYNEQFF.

This chain links TRBV6-5 with TRBJ2-7; D possibly corresponds to TRBD1 (6 bases). This CDR3 is built from 14 residues. The germline V and J ends were trimmed by 3 bases and 6 bases, with 15 bases remaining between them. Germline V gene lookup returns CDR1 MNHEY and CDR2 SVGAGI. The CDR3 DNA reads as TGTGCCAGCAGTTATCGGCAGGGGAGCTTCGAGCAGTACTTC. The encoded protein is CASSYRQGSFEQYF.

V usage is TRBV4-1 and J usage is TRBJ2-7; 9 nucleotides agree with TRBD1. J gave up 4 bases and V 4 bases, and 11 bases lay outside the gene matches. The length of the CDR3 is 16 residues. Germline V CDR1 and CDR2: MGHRA, YSYEKL. The CDR3 here is CASSLGSQGAFYEQYF. The CDR3 nucleotides are TGCGCCAGCAGCCTGGGGTCACAGGGGGCGTTTTACGAGCAGTACTTC.

The chain uses TRBV6-4 and TRBJ1-1, with a weak D call TRBD1 (6 bases). Germline-derived CDR1 and CDR2 are MRHNA and SNTAGT. This CDR3 comprises 13 residues. The V gene lost 0 bases and the J gene lost 4 bases, with 6 bases spanning the gap. CDR3 in amino acids: CASSDSGGTEAFF. The DNA of the CDR3 is TGTGCCAGCAGTGACTCAGGGGGCACTGAAGCTTTCTTT.

The rearrangement links TRBV21-1 to TRBJ2-2; TRBD1 is the table's D call and was not checked against the DNA. TRBV21-1 has pseudogene status. There are 14 residues in the CDR3. CDR3 region: CASSKGNRGGELFF. The CDR3 DNA reads as TGTGCCAGCAGCAAAGGTAACAGGGGAGGGGAGCTGTTTTTT.

The J gene is TRBJ2-2, the V gene TRBV2; D call uncertain. Trimming took 8 bases from V and 2 from J, leaving 12 bases between them. Per the germline V gene, CDR1 is SNHLY and CDR2 is FYNNEI. This CDR3 has 14 amino acids. CDR3: CASHRRKNTGELFF. In DNA, the CDR3 is TGTGCCAGCCATAGGCGGAAAAACACCGGGGAGCTGTTTTTT. Filled out from reference TRBV2 and TRBJ2-2, the complete variable domain reads EPEVTQTPSHQVTQMGQEVILRCVPISNHLYFYWYRQILGQKVEFLVSFYNNEISEKSEIFDDQFSVERPDGSNFTLKIRSTKLEDSAMYFCASHRRKNTGELFFGEGSRLTVL.

The V call is TRBV4-2, the J call TRBJ2-3; 7 bases line up with TRBD2. This CDR3 region has 17 residues. V was clipped by 3 bases and J by 2 bases; unmatched bases: 11. In germline, CDR1 is LGHNA, CDR2 YNFKEQ. Written as DNA, the CDR3 is TGTGCCAGCAGCCATCTTCCCAGGGAGGGCCCCACAGATACGCAGTATTTT. Its protein is CASSHLPREGPTDTQYF.

The rearrangement links TRBV11-3 to TRBJ2-1, with a tentative D call TRBD2 (5 bases). The CDR3 length is 12 residues. V gave up 3 bases and J gave up 12 bases, with 12 bases separating them. Germline CDR1 reads SGHNT; CDR2 reads YENEEA. The CDR3 nucleotides are TGTGCCAGCAGCTTTGGCCCGGCGGGGCAGTTCTTC. Translating gives CASSFGPAGQFF.

J is TRBJ2-1 and V is TRBV6-5; D may be TRBD1 (5 bases). V was trimmed by 6 bases and J by 0 bases, leaving 12 bases between them. Germline V lookup: CDR1 MNHEY, CDR2 SVGAGI. The CDR3 sequence is 15 residues long. The CDR3 loop is CASSVTGYSYNEQFF. The CDR3 DNA follows: TGTGCCAGCAGCGTTACAGGTTACTCCTACAATGAGCAGTTCTTC.

The chain has TRBV7-3 and TRBJ2-1, with 8 bases that match TRBD2. V lost 2 bases and J lost 2; bases outside the gene matches: 2. This CDR3 contains 15 residues. Germline-derived CDR1 and CDR2 are SGHTA and FQGTGA. CDR3 sequence: CASSLQRGTYNEQFF. The CDR3 coding sequence is TGTGCCAGCAGCTTACAGCGGGGGACCTACAATGAGCAGTTCTTC.

V gene TRBV12-3 or TRBV12-4 combines with J gene TRBJ1-2, with D perhaps TRBD1 (5 bases). V gave up 3 bases and J gave up 8 bases, with 10 bases separating them. The CDR3 loop spans 12 amino acids. CDR3 coding DNA: TGTGCCAGCAGTTTCGGGGGTGGGGGCTACACCTTC. Its protein is CASSFGGGGYTF.

The V and J genes are TRBV5-4 and TRBJ1-2; weak D call: TRBD1 (5 bases). V lost 4 bases and J lost 3, with 10 bases in between. This CDR3 has 13 residues. CDR1 is SGHNT, CDR2 YYREEE, per germline (reference sequence). The CDR3 loop reads CASSLPGDYGYTF. Here the CDR3 DNA reads TGTGCCAGCAGCCTGCCGGGGGACTATGGCTACACCTTC.

This chain joins TRBV7-9 and TRBJ2-1; D possibly corresponds to TRBD1 (6 bases). CDR1 and CDR2 from the germline V gene are SEHNR and FQNEAQ (reference sequence). The CDR3 contains 16 residues. Between the trimmed V and J ends, which lost 5 bases and 2 bases, there was a span of 16 bases. CDR3 nucleotide sequence: TGTGCCAGCAGCCACAGGGTAGAGGGGGCCTACAATGAGCAGTTCTTC. Translating gives CASSHRVEGAYNEQFF.

The V and J genes are TRBV7-9 and TRBJ1-1, with D possibly TRBD1 on 5 matching bases. This CDR3 spans 17 amino acids. V dropped 5 bases and J dropped 0 bases, with 19 bases sitting between them. From germline, CDR1 is SEHNR and CDR2 FQNEAQ (reference sequence). CDR3 coding DNA: TGTGCCAGCAGCCCCACGAGCAGGGCCCCGATGAACACTGAAGCTTTCTTT. This translates into CASSPTSRAPMNTEAFF.

V gene TRBV11-3 combines with J gene TRBJ2-7, with 14 bases matching TRBD2. Germline-derived CDR1 and CDR2 are SGHNT and YENEEA. The CDR3 extends over 16 amino acids. After removal of 4 bases from V and 3 bases from J, the junction contained 5 bases not matched to a gene. CDR3 DNA: TGTGCCAGCAGCTCCGGGACTAGCGGGGGACACTACGAGCAGTACTTC. This encodes CASSSGTSGGHYEQYF.

This chain connects TRBV5-4 to TRBJ2-1; possibly TRBD2 for D (6 bases). This CDR3 comprises 16 residues. Trimming cost V 2 bases and J 4 bases, with 16 bases left between them. Germline V CDR1 and CDR2: SGHNT, YYREEE (reference sequence). The CDR3 sequence: CASSLAPSDPYNEQFF. DNA for the CDR3: TGTGCCAGCAGCTTAGCCCCTAGCGATCCATACAATGAGCAGTTCTTC.